These 17 T cell receptor beta chains were all obtained from the same sample, sequenced in a study of identical twins. Using its own MiXCR run on the 5' RACE reads, TCRdb lists one record per CDR3 protein. The sample includes about 200,000 distinct CDR3 sequences, 6% to 7% of them seen just once. These records were also assigned to another study, of T cells expressing NK-cell markers.

The specimen was CD8+ T cells sorted from blood. These receptor sequences come from a woman aged 18-29 years in good health.

The CDR3: CASSLVHWGDGETQYF. The CDR3 region has the DNA TGTGCCAGCAGCTTAGTTCACTGGGGCGACGGAGAGACCCAGTACTTC. The chain has TRBV7-6 and TRBJ2-5; possible D gene TRBD1, 5 bases. This CDR3 has 16 amino acids. V shed 1 base and J shed 4 bases, with 16 bases lying between them. Germline V lookup: CDR1 SGHVS, CDR2 FNYEAQ.

The chain uses TRBV7-3 and TRBJ2-5; 15 nucleotides match TRBD2. V lost 5 bases and J lost 0; bases outside the gene matches: 4. The CDR3 extends over 17 amino acids. Per the germline V gene, CDR1 is SGHTA and CDR2 is FQGTGA. CDR3 bases: TGTGCCAGCAGCCATGGGACTAGCGGGGGGTACCAAGAGACCCAGTACTTC. This sequence encodes CASSHGTSGGYQETQYF. Combining the CDR3 with reference TRBV7-3 and TRBJ2-5 gives the whole variable domain GAGVSQTPSNKVTEKGKYVELRCDPISGHTALYWYRQSLGQGPEFLIYFQGTGAADDSGLPNDRFFAVRPEGSVSTLKIQRTERGDSAVYLCASSHGTSGGYQETQYFGPGTRLLVL.

This clonotype came up a few times. V is TRBV5-1 and J is TRBJ2-2, with TRBD2 matching over 9 bases. Looked up from germline, CDR1 is SGHRS and CDR2 is YFSETQ. This CDR3 spans 15 amino acids. V shed 7 bases, J shed 4 bases, and the junction held 8 bases outside the gene matches. For the CDR3, the DNA is TGCGCCAGCGTGGCGGGAGGGCCCCTCACCGGGGAGCTGTTTTTT. Translated: CASVAGGPLTGELFF.

This clonotype has more than one count but fewer than ten. The chain combines TRBV30 with TRBJ2-5; D is perhaps TRBD2 (6 bases). This CDR3 is built from 12 residues. CDR1 is GTSNPN and CDR2 is SVGIG in the germline V gene (reference sequence). The V and J ends lost 5 bases and 7 bases respectively, with 14 bases between them. CDR3 residues: CAWGTGEWTQYF. The CDR3 nucleotides read TGTGCCTGGGGGACGGGGGAATGGACCCAGTACTTC.

This clonotype was picked up many times. The chain joins TRBV15 to TRBJ2-1; 8 bases line up with TRBD1. With V trimmed by 8 bases and J by 5 bases, 8 bases remained unmatched. The CDR3 has 14 residues. Germline assignment: CDR1 LNHNV and CDR2 YYDKDF (reference sequence). This CDR3 reads CATRMTGENNEQFF. The CDR3 DNA reads TGTGCCACCCGAATGACAGGGGAAAACAATGAGCAGTTCTTC. Full variable domain (rest looked up from reference TRBV15 and TRBJ2-1): DAMVIQNPRYQVTQFGKPVTLSCSQTLNHNVMYWYQQKSSQAPKLLFHYYDKDFNNEADTPDNFQSRRPNTSFCFLDIRSPGLGDTAMYLCATRMTGENNEQFFGPGTRLTVL.

There are many counts of this clonotype. The chain is built from TRBV5-6 and TRBJ2-3, with D uncertain. Germline V lookup: CDR1 SGHDT, CDR2 YYEEEE. V lost 2 bases to trimming and J lost 2 bases, with 15 bases between them. There are 16 residues in the CDR3. CDR3: CASSFVPGPATDTQYF. The CDR3 nucleotides are TGTGCCAGCAGCTTTGTGCCCGGGCCCGCCACAGATACGCAGTATTTT.

This clonotype has only a few counts. The V gene is TRBV15, the J gene TRBJ2-7; D gene unclear. This CDR3 region has 15 residues. V was pared by 3 bases and J by 0 bases, with 12 bases between. Germline-derived CDR1 and CDR2 are LNHNV and YYDKDF (reference sequence). CDR3 nucleotide sequence: TGTGCCACCAGCAGGGTGGAATCCTCCTCCTACGAGCAGTACTTC. As protein: CATSRVESSSYEQYF.

There are a few counts of this clonotype. The chain combines TRBV20-1 with TRBJ2-3; 13 positions match TRBD2. Germline assignment: CDR1 DFQATT and CDR2 SNEGSKA (reference sequence). This CDR3 comprises 15 residues. With V trimmed by 2 bases and J by 4 bases, 3 bases remained unmatched. The CDR3 sequence is CSARITSGRADTQYF. CDR3 nucleotides: TGCAGTGCTAGAATCACTAGCGGGAGGGCAGATACGCAGTATTTT.

This clonotype was observed a few times. This chain connects TRBV15 to TRBJ1-1; D gene unclear. The germline V gene has CDR1 LNHNV and CDR2 YYDKDF (reference sequence). CDR3 length: 12 residues. The V end lost 0 bases, the J end lost 8 bases, and 7 bases lay between the germline ends. CDR3 DNA sequence: TGTGCCACCAGCAGAGATTGGGAGGAAGCTTTCTTT. Residues: CATSRDWEEAFF.

The genes are TRBV18 and TRBJ2-3; D uncertain. The V end lost 4 bases, the J end lost 6 bases, and 11 bases lay between the germline ends. In germline, CDR1 is KGHSH, CDR2 LQKENI. The CDR3 loop spans 13 amino acids. The CDR3 DNA follows: TGTGCCAGCTCACTCACGCCTGGCGATACGCAGTATTTT. Translation: CASSLTPGDTQYF. Full variable domain (remainder filled in from reference TRBV18 and TRBJ2-3): NAGVMQNPRHLVRRRGQEARLRCSPMKGHSHVYWYRQLPEEGLKFMVYLQKENIIDESGMPKERFSAEFPKEGPSILRIQQVVRGDSAAYFCASSLTPGDTQYFGPGTRLTVL.

This clonotype was found many times. The rearrangement uses TRBV7-9 and TRBJ2-1; 7 bases agree with TRBD2. The CDR3 covers 12 residues. V lost 7 bases and J lost 9; bases outside the gene matches: 6. Germline lookup yields CDR1 SEHNR and CDR2 FQNEAQ (reference sequence). The CDR3 bases are TGTGCCAGCATCCGGGAGGCCAGTGAGCAGTTCTTC. Protein sequence: CASIREASEQFF.

The V gene is TRBV11-2, the J gene TRBJ2-3; a possible D gene is TRBD2 (5 bases). The germline gives CDR1 SGHAT, CDR2 FQNNGV. The CDR3 is made up of 14 amino acids. Trimming pared 3 bases from V and 6 bases from J, leaving 13 bases between. The CDR3 loop is CASSFGLAGDTQYF. CDR3 bases: TGTGCCAGCAGCTTCGGCCTAGCAGGCGATACGCAGTATTTT.

This clonotype turned up a few times. The rearrangement joins TRBV4-2 to TRBJ2-7; 10 bases line up with TRBD2. After removal of 1 base from V and 1 base from J, the junction contained 4 bases not matched to a gene. CDR3 length: 16 residues. CDR1 and CDR2 from the germline V gene are LGHNA and YNFKEQ. The CDR3 loop is CASSQGGTSVSYEQYF. In nucleotides, the CDR3 is TGTGCCAGCAGCCAAGGGGGGACTAGCGTATCCTACGAGCAGTACTTC.

This chain joins TRBV6-1 and TRBJ2-2; TRBD2 aligns across 11 bases. The CDR3 contains 15 residues. Germline trimming cut 8 bases from V and 2 bases from J; bases unmatched to any gene: 4. The V gene's germline CDR1 is MNHNS and CDR2 SASEGT. The CDR3 is CASWGTSGNTGELFF. CDR3 sequence (DNA): TGTGCCAGCTGGGGGACTAGCGGAAACACCGGGGAGCTGTTTTTT.

The chain couples TRBV9 to TRBJ2-7; D might be TRBD2 (5 bases). V lost 4 bases to trimming and J lost 3 bases, with 17 bases between them. Germline loops: CDR1 SGDLS, CDR2 YYNGEE. This CDR3 has 15 residues. The CDR3 DNA reads as TGTGCCAGCAGCCCGGACTGGCGTTCGATCTACGAGCAGTACTTC. Translating gives CASSPDWRSIYEQYF.

The gene calls are TRBV20-1 and TRBJ2-2, with TRBD2 matching 7 bases. The V gene's germline CDR1 is DFQATT and CDR2 SNEGSKA (reference sequence). There are 17 residues in the CDR3. Germline trimming cut 0 bases from V and 3 bases from J; bases unmatched to any gene: 10. In DNA, the CDR3 is TGCAGTGCTAGAGATCGGAGTAGCGGGTTATACACCGGGGAGCTGTTTTTT. The encoded protein is CSARDRSSGLYTGELFF.

The chain links TRBV29-1 to TRBJ1-1; no firm D call. Germline loops: CDR1 SQVTM, CDR2 ANQGSEA. CDR3 length: 12 residues. V was shortened by 3 bases and J by 0 bases, with 5 bases between the two germline ends. The CDR3 reads CSVDTMNTEAFF. In DNA, the CDR3 is TGCAGCGTTGATACGATGAACACTGAAGCTTTCTTT. The full variable domain, its missing parts supplied by reference TRBV29-1 and TRBJ1-1, is SAVISQKPSRDICQRGTSLTIQCQVDSQVTMMFWYRQQPGQSLTLIATANQGSEATYESGFVIDKFPISRPNLTFSTLTVSNMSPEDSSIYLCSVDTMNTEAFFGQGTRLTVV.